This TCR beta chain was recorded in a study of OX40 agonist ivuxolimab in advanced cancers. Overall study: Each patient was given ivuxolimab into a vein every 2 weeks, at 0.01 to 10 mg/kg.

As for this clone: The antigen remains undetermined.

Systemic immunosuppression or a history of autoimmune disease excluded patients. The timepoints at which blood was sampled were baseline, cycle 4 day 1, and cycle 7 day 1. Produced via immunoSEQ multiplex PCR; TCRdb's table is partial and in-frame only. The sample lists tens of thousands of clones; over 75% were seen once. Overall study findings and caveats: A proportion of nonresponders additionally exhibited low normalized T-cell clonal expansion.

The specimen was CD4+ or CD8+ T cells sorted from blood, collected in a trial of the OX40 agonist ivuxolimab. This clonotype originated in an adult with an advanced solid tumor such as melanoma, head and neck, liver or kidney cancer.

The CDR3 DNA is TGTGCCAGCAGCTTGTCTAGTAGCACAGATACGCAGTATTTT. The encoded protein is CASSLSSSTDTQYF. V gene TRBV11-3 combines with J gene TRBJ2-3; D is unresolved. Germline assignment: CDR1 SGHNT and CDR2 YENEEA. Trimming removed 3 bases from V and 0 bases from J, with 7 bases in between. The CDR3 is made up of 14 amino acids.